The clone carrying this TCR beta chain was counted only a few times. No antigen is known for it. V lost 0 bases and J 4 bases, leaving 11 bases between the germline ends. There are 15 residues in the CDR3. Germline V gene lookup returns CDR1 LGHNA and CDR2 YSLEER. This sample is drawn from a study of T-cell memory formation after mild COVID-19. Study information: TCR clusters largely stayed donor specific.

From 5'RACE with constant-segment primers came TCR alpha and TCR beta cDNA libraries that carried sample barcodes and UMIs. TCRdb itself ran the 5' RACE reads through MiXCR, one entry per CDR3 protein. The sample lists 95,000 to 120,000 distinct CDR3 sequences, roughly 20% seen once, with approximately 41% in the top ten. Whole-study results and caveats: Clones contracting across day 15 to 85 had a balanced CD4/CD8 profile; later expanding clones leaned CD4+.

The receptor comes from a man younger than 35 who had mild COVID-19 (a few samples of this study predate the infection). Cell type and time point are not known. V is TRBV4-3 and J is TRBJ2-3; D call uncertain. The specimen sequenced was PBMCs or a T cell subset sorted from them (not recorded which). DNA for the CDR3: TGCGCCAGCAGCCAAGATAGGGCCCCTTCAGATACGCAGTATTTT. This codes for CASSQDRAPSDTQYF.